A single sample gave rise to the 29 T cell receptor beta chains below, sequenced in a study of T-cell reconstitution after alpha-beta-depleted transplantation in children. Preparation of the TCRbeta library used unique molecular identifiers. TCRdb reanalysed the PCR reads using MiXCR and keeps one entry per CDR3 protein. The data hold 500,000 to 650,000 distinct CDR3 sequences, with roughly an eighth observed a single time. This specimen was PBMCs, mostly from graft donor cells, taken 180 days after TCRalphabeta/CD19-depleted stem cell transplant. The receptors were gathered from a female patient aged 2-9 years who had a stem cell transplant for aplastic anemia, so the T cells may come from the graft donor.

The table lists this clonotype with a few counts. This chain connects TRBV7-2 to TRBJ2-3; 7 nucleotides line up with TRBD2. The ends lost 1 base at V and 4 bases at J; junction bases unmatched: 11. The CDR3 spans 17 residues. CDR1 SGHTA and CDR2 FQGNSA come from the germline V gene. CDR3 nucleotide sequence: TGTGCCAGCAGCTTAGTTGTGGGAGGGCCCGTGGCAGATACGCAGTATTTT. Translation: CASSLVVGGPVADTQYF.

This clonotype was counted between two and nine times. The chain combines TRBV20-1 with TRBJ2-3; 8 nucleotides align to TRBD2. CDR1 is DFQATT and CDR2 is SNEGSKA in the germline V gene (reference sequence). Trimming removed 3 bases from V and 2 bases from J; junction bases left unmatched: 10. CDR3 length: 16 residues. The CDR3 DNA is TGCAGTGCTAGGGAGGAGGGACTAGTCTACACAGATACGCAGTATTTT. It is translated as CSAREEGLVYTDTQYF.

V is TRBV7-9 and J is TRBJ2-7; no clear D gene. The CDR3 is 13 amino acids. CDR1 is SEHNR, CDR2 FQNEAQ, per germline (reference sequence). Trimming stripped 4 bases from V and 1 base from J, with 8 bases between. CDR3 nucleotides: TGTGCCAGCAGCTCCCCGGTTTCCTACGAGCAGTACTTC. It is translated as CASSSPVSYEQYF.

The rearrangement joins TRBV10-3 to TRBJ2-2; 14 bases match TRBD2. This CDR3 has 18 amino acids. Germline assignment: CDR1 ENHRY and CDR2 SYGVKD. Losses at the gene ends were 4 bases for V and 6 bases for J; bases not matched to a gene: 10. The CDR3 protein is CAISALGLAGVFPGELFF. For the CDR3, the DNA is TGTGCCATCAGTGCGTTGGGACTAGCGGGAGTTTTCCCCGGGGAGCTGTTTTTT.

The rearrangement uses TRBV6-2 or TRBV6-3 and TRBJ2-1; D is possibly TRBD1 (5 bases). V was cut by 7 bases and J by 9 bases, with 13 bases left in between. Germline-derived CDR1 and CDR2 are MNHEY and SVGEGT. The CDR3 spans 12 residues. The CDR3 reads CASTGLLVEQFF. The CDR3, as DNA: TGTGCCAGCACAGGGTTGTTGGTTGAGCAGTTCTTC.

J is TRBJ2-5 and V is TRBV20-1, with 7 bases aligning to TRBD1. V shed 6 bases and J 0 bases; nucleotides not matched to a gene: 4. Germline assignment: CDR1 DFQATT and CDR2 SNEGSKA (reference sequence). The CDR3 is made up of 13 amino acids. CDR3 in DNA: TGCAGTGCACCCGGACAGGACCAAGAGACCCAGTACTTC. Protein product: CSAPGQDQETQYF.

This clonotype has only a few counts. V gene TRBV27 combines with J gene TRBJ1-6; no definite D call. CDR3 length: 14 residues. Deletions cut 6 bases from V and 6 bases from J, with 12 bases between. Germline values: CDR1 MNHEY, CDR2 SMNVEV (reference sequence). The CDR3 spells CASSRGGLNSPLHF. For the CDR3, the DNA is TGTGCCAGCAGCCGGGGTGGCCTTAATTCACCCCTCCACTTT.

The V call is TRBV18, the J call TRBJ1-6; D is uncertain. V gave up 2 bases and J gave up 8 bases, with 13 bases separating them. CDR3 length: 15 amino acids. Germline V CDR1 and CDR2: KGHSH, LQKENI. The CDR3 DNA sequence: TGTGCCAGCTCACCAGCCGGGCGCTGGGATTCACCCCTCCACTTT. Residues: CASSPAGRWDSPLHF.

The sample holds one count of this clonotype. One end of the junction fails to match germline, which may point to a read error. The chain couples TRBV7-2 to TRBJ1-5; D remains ambiguous. The CDR3 loop spans 16 amino acids. Per germline, CDR1 SGHTA and CDR2 FQGNSA. The CDR3 reads CAGSLAFGWSNQPQHF. Written as DNA, the CDR3 is TGTGCCGGCAGCTTAGCTTTTGGTTGGAGCAATCAGCCCCAGCATTTT.

This clonotype was observed a few times. The V call is TRBV14, the J call TRBJ2-5; D is undetermined. This CDR3 has 13 residues. Germline loops: CDR1 SGHDN, CDR2 FVKESK. V was pared by 0 bases and J by 4 bases, with 6 bases between. DNA for the CDR3: TGTGCCAGCAGCCAAGACCCATCAGAGACCCAGTACTTC. Protein sequence: CASSQDPSETQYF.

This clonotype was counted between two and nine times. The rearrangement uses TRBV9 and TRBJ1-2, with D possibly matching TRBD1 (6 bases). V was trimmed by 0 bases and J by 4 bases, leaving 10 bases between them. The CDR3 covers 14 residues. CDR1 and CDR2 from the germline V gene are SGDLS and YYNGEE. In DNA form, the CDR3 reads TGTGCCAGCAGCGTAGAGGGGGAGGGCTATGGCTACACCTTC. This sequence encodes CASSVEGEGYGYTF.

The rearrangement links TRBV28 to TRBJ2-3, with 8 bases aligning to TRBD2. CDR3 length: 19 amino acids. J lost 1 base, V lost 3 bases, and 15 bases had no gene match. From germline, CDR1 is MDHEN and CDR2 SYDVKM. CDR3 sequence: CASSFLTLGRGDGTDTQYF. CDR3 in DNA: TGTGCCAGCAGTTTCCTCACCCTCGGGAGGGGGGACGGCACAGATACGCAGTATTTT.

This clonotype was counted between two and nine times. For the CDR3, the DNA is TGTGCCAGCAGTTTACGCGACAGGGTTACCTACGAGCAGTACTTC. As protein: CASSLRDRVTYEQYF. The chain has TRBV28 and TRBJ2-7, with TRBD1 matching 7 bases. V dropped 2 bases and J dropped 2; count of bases not matched to a gene: 6. Germline V CDR1 and CDR2: MDHEN, SYDVKM. The CDR3 contains 15 residues.

Ten or more counts support this clonotype. The chain uses TRBV9 and TRBJ2-1, with 10 bases fitting TRBD2. Germline-derived CDR1 and CDR2 are SGDLS and YYNGEE. The trim removed 0 bases at V and 3 bases at J, leaving 0 bases unmatched. The CDR3 loop spans 15 amino acids. CDR3 loop: CASSVGLAGYNEQFF. CDR3 coding DNA: TGTGCCAGCAGCGTAGGACTAGCGGGCTACAATGAGCAGTTCTTC.

This sequence joins TRBV29-1 and TRBJ1-2; 7 bases match TRBD1. There are 11 residues in the CDR3. The J segment lost 6 bases and the V segment lost 3 bases, leaving 1 base of the junction unmatched. Germline values: CDR1 SQVTM, CDR2 ANQGSEA. The CDR3 region has the DNA TGCAGCGTTGACGGGACAGATGGCTACACCTTC. Protein product: CSVDGTDGYTF. The variable domain in full, with the rest retrieved from reference TRBV29-1 and TRBJ1-2, is SAVISQKPSRDICQRGTSLTIQCQVDSQVTMMFWYRQQPGQSLTLIATANQGSEATYESGFVIDKFPISRPNLTFSTLTVSNMSPEDSSIYLCSVDGTDGYTFGSGTRLTVV.

This clonotype was counted between two and nine times. The rearrangement links TRBV7-2 to TRBJ2-7; D tentatively fits TRBD1 or TRBD2 (5 bases each). CDR3 length: 15 residues. Germline V gene lookup returns CDR1 SGHTA and CDR2 FQGNSA. V gave up 3 bases and J gave up 6 bases, with 18 bases separating them. Here the CDR3 reads CASSLGDVWGIEQYF. For the CDR3, the DNA is TGTGCCAGCAGCTTGGGGGACGTATGGGGTATCGAGCAGTACTTC.

In this sample, this clonotype turned up a few times. The chain employs TRBV28 and TRBJ1-5; D is undetermined. The V end was cut by 3 bases, the J end by 0 bases, with 9 bases between. Germline assignment: CDR1 MDHEN and CDR2 SYDVKM. The CDR3 sequence is 15 residues long. The CDR3 protein is CASSFQVYSNQPQHF. The CDR3 nucleotides read TGTGCCAGCAGTTTCCAAGTTTATAGCAATCAGCCCCAGCATTTT. Supplemented by reference TRBV28 and TRBJ1-5, the full variable domain reads DVKVTQSSRYLVKRTGEKVFLECVQDMDHENMFWYRQDPGLGLRLIYFSYDVKMKEKGDIPEGYSVSREKKERFSLILESASTNQTSMYLCASSFQVYSNQPQHFGDGTRLSIL.

The V gene is TRBV14, the J gene TRBJ2-1; unclear D gene. Trimming removed 6 bases from V and 14 bases from J, with 14 bases in between. This CDR3 region has 11 residues. CDR1 SGHDN and CDR2 FVKESK come from the germline V gene. As DNA, the CDR3 is TGTGCCAGCAGTCGAGCGTCTGCGGAGTTCTTC. As protein: CASSRASAEFF.

J is TRBJ2-4 and V is TRBV18, with D uncertain. V was cut by 3 bases and J by 0 bases, with 9 bases left in between. The germline gives CDR1 KGHSH, CDR2 LQKENI. The CDR3 is 15 residues long. CDR3 DNA sequence: TGTGCCAGCTCACCTCCGGGCCAAGCCAAAAACATTCAGTACTTC. Its translation: CASSPPGQAKNIQYF.

CDR3 bases: TGTGCCAGCAGGGACAGGGGGCGCGAAGGCTACACCTTC. This codes for CASRDRGREGYTF. V gene TRBV27 combines with J gene TRBJ1-2; TRBD1 matches 11 bases. CDR1 and CDR2 from the germline V gene are MNHEY and SMNVEV (reference sequence). CDR3 length: 13 residues. V shed 6 bases, J shed 8 bases, and the junction held 5 bases outside the gene matches.

This clonotype was detected only a few times. The chain links TRBV15 to TRBJ1-1; weak D call: TRBD1 (5 bases). Deletions cut 0 bases from V and 6 bases from J, with 8 bases between. Germline V gives CDR1 LNHNV, CDR2 YYDKDF (reference sequence). This CDR3 is built from 13 residues. The CDR3 bases are TGTGCCACCAGCAGAGATGGGGGATCTGAAGCTTTCTTT. This translates into CATSRDGGSEAFF.

The rearrangement uses TRBV12-3 or TRBV12-4 and TRBJ2-6; D tentatively fits TRBD1 or TRBD2 (5 bases each). CDR3 length: 15 amino acids. Trimming removed 3 bases at V and 0 bases at J, with 6 bases between. The CDR3 region has the DNA TGTGCCAGCAGTTTCGGGACCTCTGGGGCCAACGTCCTGACTTTC. Translated, it gives CASSFGTSGANVLTF.

This clonotype was found many times. V is TRBV5-4 and J is TRBJ2-5; D tentatively reads TRBD1 or TRBD2 (6 bases each). V lost 4 bases and J 5 bases, leaving 15 bases between the germline ends. CDR1 is SGHNT and CDR2 is YYREEE in the germline V gene (reference sequence). The CDR3 runs to 14 residues. Here the CDR3 reads CASSVGGGGETQYF. For the CDR3, the DNA is TGTGCCAGCAGCGTCGGAGGGGGTGGGGAGACCCAGTACTTC.

A few counts support this clonotype. This chain uses TRBV30 with TRBJ1-2; tentatively, D is TRBD1 (5 bases). Germline CDR1 and CDR2: GTSNPN and SVGIG (reference sequence). V was pared by 4 bases and J by 1 base, with 16 bases between. The CDR3 contains 15 residues. CDR3 bases: TGTGCCTGGACCTGGAGCGGGGGGAATAACTATGGCTACACCTTC. Amino acid sequence: CAWTWSGGNNYGYTF.

This clonotype was counted ten times or more. The CDR3 loop is CASSLALGSYNEQFF. CDR3 sequence (DNA): TGCGCCAGCAGCTTGGCGTTGGGGAGCTACAATGAGCAGTTCTTC. J is TRBJ2-1 and V is TRBV5-1, with TRBD2 as a possible D gene (5 bases). In germline, CDR1 is SGHRS, CDR2 YFSETQ. Trimming removed 0 bases from V and 3 bases from J, with 10 bases in between. The CDR3 runs to 15 residues.

This clonotype was detected a few times. The chain carries TRBV20-1 and TRBJ2-7, with 9 bases matching TRBD2. With V trimmed by 6 bases and J by 2 bases, 5 bases remained unmatched. The CDR3 has 13 amino acids. Germline lookup yields CDR1 DFQATT and CDR2 SNEGSKA (reference sequence). Here the CDR3 DNA reads TGCAGTGCGAGACTAGCGGTGACCTACGAGCAGTACTTC. Translation gives CSARLAVTYEQYF.

The chain recombines TRBV12-3 or TRBV12-4 with TRBJ2-3; D not resolved. The V gene lost 7 bases and the J gene lost 6 bases, with 8 bases spanning the gap. This CDR3 is built from 11 residues. This chain's CDR3 is CASTLGDTQYF. In nucleotides, the CDR3 is TGTGCCAGCACCCTAGGGGATACGCAGTATTTT.

This clonotype was recorded many times. The chain couples TRBV27 to TRBJ2-1; 7 bases match TRBD2. The CDR3 length is 17 residues. Germline V gives CDR1 MNHEY, CDR2 SMNVEV (reference sequence). V gave up 6 bases and J gave up 0 bases; unmatched junction bases: 11. Here the CDR3 DNA reads TGTGCCAGCAGCCTGACTAGCAGACACAGCTCCTACAATGAGCAGTTCTTC. This codes for CASSLTSRHSSYNEQFF.

A few counts support this clonotype. The chain joins TRBV9 to TRBJ1-2, with D uncertain. The V gene's germline CDR1 is SGDLS and CDR2 YYNGEE. The CDR3 length is 16 residues. V shed 4 bases and J shed 4 bases, with 20 bases lying between them. The CDR3 DNA follows: TGTGCCAGCAGCACCCCATCTGAGGCCCTCGGCTATGGCTACACCTTC. Translating it yields CASSTPSEALGYGYTF. Variable domain in full (rest from reference TRBV9 and TRBJ1-2): DSGVTQTPKHLITATGQRVTLRCSPRSGDLSVYWYQQSLDQGLQFLIQYYNGEERAKGNILERFSAQQFPDLHSELNLSSLELGDSALYFCASSTPSEALGYGYTFGSGTRLTVV.